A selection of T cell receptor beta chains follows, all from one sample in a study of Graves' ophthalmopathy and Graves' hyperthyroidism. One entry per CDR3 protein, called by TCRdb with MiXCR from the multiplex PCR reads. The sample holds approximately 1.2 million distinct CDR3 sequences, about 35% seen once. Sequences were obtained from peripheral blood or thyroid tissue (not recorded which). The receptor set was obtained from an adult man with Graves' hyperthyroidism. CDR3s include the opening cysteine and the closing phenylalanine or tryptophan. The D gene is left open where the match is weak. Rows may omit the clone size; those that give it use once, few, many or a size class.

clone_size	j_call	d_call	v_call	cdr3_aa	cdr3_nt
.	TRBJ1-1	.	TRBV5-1	CASSFQQGDAEAFF	TGCGCCAGCAGCTTCCAACAGGGCGACGCTGAAGCTTTCTTT
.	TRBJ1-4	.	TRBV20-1	CSAKTGIEELFF	TGCAGTGCAAAAACAGGGATTGAAGAACTGTTTTTT
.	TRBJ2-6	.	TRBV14	CASRGPQTNVLTF	TGTGCCAGCAGGGGACCACAGACCAACGTCCTGACTTTC
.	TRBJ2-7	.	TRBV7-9	CASSLDTPSSYEQYF	TGTGCCAGCAGCTTGGACACCCCGAGCTCCTACGAGCAGTACTTC
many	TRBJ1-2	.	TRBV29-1	CSVEFQKGGYGYTF	TGCAGCGTTGAATTCCAGAAGGGAGGCTATGGCTACACCTTC
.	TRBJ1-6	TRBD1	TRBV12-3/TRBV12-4	CASSRRYGTGTTGSPLHF	TGTGCCAGCAGTCGCCGGTATGGGACAGGGACTACAGGTTCACCCCTCCACTTT
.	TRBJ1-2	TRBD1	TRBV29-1	CSVEEGALGYTF	TGCAGCGTTGAGGAGGGGGCGCTTGGCTACACCTTC
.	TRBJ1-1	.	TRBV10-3	CAISDPRAGANTEAFF	TGTGCCATCAGTGACCCCCGGGCAGGGGCCAACACTGAAGCTTTCTTT
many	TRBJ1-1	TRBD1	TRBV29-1	CSAGDSEAFF	TGCAGCGCCGGGGACAGCGAAGCTTTCTTT
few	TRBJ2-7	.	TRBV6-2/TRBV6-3	CASSYRPIDEQYF	TGTGCCAGCAGTTACCGCCCTATAGACGAGCAGTACTTC
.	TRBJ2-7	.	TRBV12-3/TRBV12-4	CASSLKVGYEQYF	TGTGCCAGCAGTTTAAAGGTCGGCTACGAGCAGTACTTC
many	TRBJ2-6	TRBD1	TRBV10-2	CASQTGGAFLSGSGANVLTF	TGCGCCAGCCAGACAGGGGGCGCTTTCCTTTCAGGCTCTGGGGCCAACGTCCTGACTTTC
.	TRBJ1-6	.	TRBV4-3	CASSHSLEFREVSPLHF	TGCGCCAGCAGCCATAGTCTTGAGTTCAGGGAAGTTTCACCCCTCCACTTT
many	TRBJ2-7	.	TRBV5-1	CASSGRDGSSYEQYF	TGCGCCAGCAGCGGGCGGGATGGCAGCTCCTACGAGCAGTACTTC
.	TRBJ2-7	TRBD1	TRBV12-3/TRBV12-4	CASSSRDRGLSEQYF	TGTGCCAGCAGCAGTCGGGACAGGGGGCTAAGCGAGCAGTACTTC
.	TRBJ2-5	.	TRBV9	CASSVDSYTRETQYF	TGTGCCAGCAGCGTAGACTCCTATACCAGAGAGACCCAGTACTTC
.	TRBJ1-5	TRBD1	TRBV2	CASTTGQGFQPQHF	TGTGCCAGCACTACGGGACAGGGGTTTCAGCCCCAGCATTTT
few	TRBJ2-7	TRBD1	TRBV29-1	CSVLTLRQGLEQYF	TGCAGCGTTTTAACTCTCCGACAGGGCCTCGAGCAGTACTTC
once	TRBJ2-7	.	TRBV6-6	CASSHDRDGGEQYF	TGTGCCAGCAGTCACGACAGGGACGGGGGCGAGCAGTACTTC
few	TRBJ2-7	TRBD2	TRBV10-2	CASSDERDSYEQYF	TGCGCCAGCAGTGATGAGCGGGATAGTTACGAGCAGTACTTC
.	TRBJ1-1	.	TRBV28	CASSFAAGNTEAFF	TGTGCCAGCAGTTTCGCGGCTGGGAACACTGAAGCTTTCTTT
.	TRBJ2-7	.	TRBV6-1	CASSPLQAVFYEQYF	TGTGCCAGCAGTCCCCTGCAGGCAGTTTTCTACGAGCAGTACTTC
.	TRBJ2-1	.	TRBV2	CASTREATGANEQFF	TGTGCCAGCACTCGAGAGGCTACAGGAGCAAATGAGCAGTTCTTC
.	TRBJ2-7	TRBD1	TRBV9	CASSYGTGGASSYEQYF	TGTGCCAGCAGCTACGGGACAGGGGGTGCTAGCTCCTACGAGCAGTACTTC
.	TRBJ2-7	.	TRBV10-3	CAISGAGHEQYF	TGTGCCATCAGTGGGGCTGGACACGAGCAGTACTTC
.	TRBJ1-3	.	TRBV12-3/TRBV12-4	CASSLFPLSGNTIYF	TGTGCCAGCAGTTTATTCCCCCTCTCTGGAAACACCATATATTTT
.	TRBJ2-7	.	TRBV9	CASSPDVLPREQYF	TGTGCCAGCAGCCCAGACGTTCTTCCGCGCGAGCAGTACTTC
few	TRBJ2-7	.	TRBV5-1	CASSLGGIGKYEQYF	TGCGCCAGCAGCTTGGGTGGCATAGGGAAATACGAGCAGTACTTC
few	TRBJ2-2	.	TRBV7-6	CASSPGGPSGELFF	TGTGCCAGCAGCCCCGGGGGGCCGAGCGGGGAGCTGTTTTTT
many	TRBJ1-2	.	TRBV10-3	CAISVDQAIYGYTF	TGTGCCATCAGTGTGGATCAGGCTATCTATGGCTACACCTTC
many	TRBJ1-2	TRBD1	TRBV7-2	CASSLNRGYGYTF	TGTGCCAGCAGCTTAAACAGGGGCTATGGCTACACCTTC
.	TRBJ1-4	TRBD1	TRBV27	CASSLLGQGAENEKLFF	TGTGCCAGCAGTTTATTAGGACAGGGGGCTGAAAATGAAAAACTGTTTTTT
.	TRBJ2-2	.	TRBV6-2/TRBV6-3	CASRTRFHDGELFF	TGTGCCAGCAGAACTAGGTTTCATGACGGGGAGCTGTTTTTT
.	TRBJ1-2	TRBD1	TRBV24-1	CATSESGGRGYGYTF	TGTGCCACCAGTGAGTCAGGGGGGCGCGGCTATGGCTACACCTTC
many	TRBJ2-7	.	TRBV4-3	CASSHPGQEQYF	TGCGCCAGCAGCCACCCCGGGCAGGAGCAGTACTTC
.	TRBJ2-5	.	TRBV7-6	CASSLDSSAGGKTQYF	TGTGCCAGCAGCTTAGATTCGAGCGCGGGTGGAAAGACCCAGTACTTC
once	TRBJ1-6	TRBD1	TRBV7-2	CASRQTGMFGSPLHF	TGTGCCAGCAGACAGACAGGGATGTTCGGTTCACCCCTCCACTTT
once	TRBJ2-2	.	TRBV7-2	CASSLMGTTGELFF	TGTGCCAGCAGCTTAATGGGGACCACCGGGGAGCTGTTTTTT
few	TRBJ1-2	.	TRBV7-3	CASSEGPGVGYTF	TGTGCCAGCAGCGAGGGACCGGGAGTAGGCTACACCTTC
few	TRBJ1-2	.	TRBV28	CASRIQTGPYSGGYTF	TGTGCCAGCAGGATACAGACCGGGCCTTACTCCGGTGGCTACACCTTC
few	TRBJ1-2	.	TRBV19	CASTVSGRYGYTF	TGTGCCAGTACCGTCTCGGGCCGCTATGGCTACACCTTC
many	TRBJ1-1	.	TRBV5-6	CASIRRGKMNTEAFF	TGTGCCAGCATCCGGAGGGGAAAGATGAACACTGAAGCTTTCTTT
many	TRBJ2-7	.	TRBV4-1	CASSQQDRDYEQYF	TGCGCCAGCAGCCAACAAGACAGAGACTACGAGCAGTACTTC